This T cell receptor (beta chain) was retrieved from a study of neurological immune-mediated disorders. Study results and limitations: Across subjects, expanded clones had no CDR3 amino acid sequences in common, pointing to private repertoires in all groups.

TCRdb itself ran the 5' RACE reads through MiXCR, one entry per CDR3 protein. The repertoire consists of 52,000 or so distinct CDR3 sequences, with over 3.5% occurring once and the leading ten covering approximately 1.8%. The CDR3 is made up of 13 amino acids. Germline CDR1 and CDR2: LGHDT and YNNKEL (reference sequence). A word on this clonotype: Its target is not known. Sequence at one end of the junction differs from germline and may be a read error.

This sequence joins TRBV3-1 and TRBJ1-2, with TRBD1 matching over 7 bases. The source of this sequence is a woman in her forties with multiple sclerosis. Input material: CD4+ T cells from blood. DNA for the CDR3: TGCGCCAGCAGCCAAAACCAGGGGGATGGCTACACCTTC. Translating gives CASSQNQGDGYTF.